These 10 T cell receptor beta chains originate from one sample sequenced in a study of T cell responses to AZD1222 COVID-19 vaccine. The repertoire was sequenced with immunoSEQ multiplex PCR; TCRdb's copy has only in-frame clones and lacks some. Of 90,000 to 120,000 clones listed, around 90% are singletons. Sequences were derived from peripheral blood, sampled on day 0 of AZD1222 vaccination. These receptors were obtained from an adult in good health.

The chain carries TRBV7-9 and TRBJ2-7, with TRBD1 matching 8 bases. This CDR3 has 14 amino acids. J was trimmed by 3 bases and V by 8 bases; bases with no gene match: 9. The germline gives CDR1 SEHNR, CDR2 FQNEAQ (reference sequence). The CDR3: CASGRRQGNYEQYF. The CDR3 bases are TGTGCCAGCGGCAGAAGACAGGGGAACTACGAGCAGTACTTC.

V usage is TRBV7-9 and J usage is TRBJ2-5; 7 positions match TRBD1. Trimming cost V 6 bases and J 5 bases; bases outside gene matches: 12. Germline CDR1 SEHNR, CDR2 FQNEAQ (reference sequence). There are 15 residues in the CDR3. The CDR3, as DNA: TGTGCCAGCAGTAAACCGGACAGGTTCGGCGAGACCCAGTACTTC. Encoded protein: CASSKPDRFGETQYF.

The CDR3 DNA sequence: TGTGCCAGCGGAGGGCGGAGGTACACTGAAGCTTTCTTT. As protein: CASGGRRYTEAFF. The rearrangement links TRBV28 to TRBJ1-1; D is unclear. V lost 8 bases to trimming and J lost 3 bases, with 13 bases between them. The CDR3 length is 13 residues. Per germline, CDR1 MDHEN and CDR2 SYDVKM.

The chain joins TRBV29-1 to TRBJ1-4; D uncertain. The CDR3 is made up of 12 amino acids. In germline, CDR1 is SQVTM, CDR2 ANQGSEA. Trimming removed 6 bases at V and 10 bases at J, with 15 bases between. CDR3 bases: TGCAGCGTCGGACCCGCGGTCGGAAAACTGTTTTTT. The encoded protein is CSVGPAVGKLFF.

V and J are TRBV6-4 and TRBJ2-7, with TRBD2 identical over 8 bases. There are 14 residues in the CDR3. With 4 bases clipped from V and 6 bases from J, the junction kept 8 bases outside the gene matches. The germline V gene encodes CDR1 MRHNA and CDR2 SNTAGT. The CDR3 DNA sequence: TGTGCCAGCAGTGTCCTTAGCGGGATCGGCGAGCAGTACTTC. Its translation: CASSVLSGIGEQYF.

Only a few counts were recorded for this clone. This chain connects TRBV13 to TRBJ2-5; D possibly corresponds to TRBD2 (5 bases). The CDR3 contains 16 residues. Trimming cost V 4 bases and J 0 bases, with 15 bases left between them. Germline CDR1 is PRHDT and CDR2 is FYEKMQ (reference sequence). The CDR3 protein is CASSSERGADQETQYF. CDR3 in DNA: TGTGCCAGCAGCTCCGAACGAGGAGCGGACCAAGAGACCCAGTACTTC.

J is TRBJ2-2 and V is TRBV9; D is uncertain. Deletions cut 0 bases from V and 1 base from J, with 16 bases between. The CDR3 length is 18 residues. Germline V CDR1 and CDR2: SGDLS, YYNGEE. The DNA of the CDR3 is TGTGCCAGCAGCGTAGATTCAGGTCTCGGTATGAACACCGGGGAGCTGTTTTTT. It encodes CASSVDSGLGMNTGELFF. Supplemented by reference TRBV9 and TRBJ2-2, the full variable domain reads DSGVTQTPKHLITATGQRVTLRCSPRSGDLSVYWYQQSLDQGLQFLIQYYNGEERAKGNILERFSAQQFPDLHSELNLSSLELGDSALYFCASSVDSGLGMNTGELFFGEGSRLTVL.

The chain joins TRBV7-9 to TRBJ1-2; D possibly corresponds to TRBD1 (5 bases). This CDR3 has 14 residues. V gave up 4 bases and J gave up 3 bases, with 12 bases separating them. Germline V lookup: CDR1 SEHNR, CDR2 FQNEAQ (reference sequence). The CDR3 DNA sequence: TGTGCCAGCAGCTCCGACGGGGCATACTATGGCTACACCTTC. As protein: CASSSDGAYYGYTF.

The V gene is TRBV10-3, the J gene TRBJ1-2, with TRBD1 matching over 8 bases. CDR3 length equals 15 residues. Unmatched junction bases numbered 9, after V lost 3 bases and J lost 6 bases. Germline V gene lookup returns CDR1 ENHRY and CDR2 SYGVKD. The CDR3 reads CAISEDRGKIDGYTF. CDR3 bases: TGTGCCATCAGTGAAGACAGGGGAAAAATTGATGGCTACACCTTC.

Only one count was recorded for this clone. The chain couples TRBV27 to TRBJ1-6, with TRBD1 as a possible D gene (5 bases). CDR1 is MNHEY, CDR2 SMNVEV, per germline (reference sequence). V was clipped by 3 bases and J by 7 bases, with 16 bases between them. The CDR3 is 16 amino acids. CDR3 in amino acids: CASSFFPGTENSPLHF. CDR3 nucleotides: TGTGCCAGCAGTTTTTTTCCCGGGACTGAAAATTCACCCCTCCACTTT.